Listed below are T cell receptor beta chains from one sample, sequenced in a study of CD8 T cells in ankylosing spondylitis. TCRdb re-analysed the 5' RACE reads in MiXCR, keeping a single row per CDR3 protein. The table shows some 250,000 distinct CDR3 sequences, with about 24% occurring only once. What was sequenced was blood, either unsorted or a sorted T cell fraction (not recorded which). The origin of the receptors is a male donor with ankylosing spondylitis or in good health (not recorded which). Each CDR3 is given with its conserved first and last residue. A D gene is named only where the DNA matches it firmly. Some rows have no size entry. The others give once, few or many, or a class for an expanded clone.

TRBD1,many,TRBV3-1,TRBJ2-3,TGTGCCAGCAGCCAACAGGGGGCCGCAGATACGCAGTATTTT,CASSQQGAADTQYF
NA,NA,TRBV6-1,TRBJ1-1,TGTGCCAGCAATATGGGCGGGAACACTGAAGCTTTCTTT,CASNMGGNTEAFF
NA,NA,TRBV10-3,TRBJ2-3,TGTGCCATCAGTCCAGATCGGGGGGCCCTGAGCACAGATACGCAGTATTTT,CAISPDRGALSTDTQYF
NA,many,TRBV20-1,TRBJ2-3,TGCAGTGCCCCACCCGGGGGCCGGGGCACAGATACGCAGTATTTT,CSAPPGGRGTDTQYF
NA,many,TRBV12-3/TRBV12-4,TRBJ1-2,TGTGCCAGCAGTTTTGGGCCGGACTATGGCTACACCTTC,CASSFGPDYGYTF
NA,many,TRBV12-3/TRBV12-4,TRBJ1-5,TGTGCCAGCTGCCCCGGTAGTAGCAATCAGCCCCAGCATTTT,CASCPGSSNQPQHF
NA,few,TRBV7-9,TRBJ2-5,TGTGCCAGCAGCGGGCGGCGATCTCAAGAGACCCAGTACTTC,CASSGRRSQETQYF
TRBD2,NA,TRBV12-3/TRBV12-4,TRBJ2-7,TGTGCCAGCATGAGACTAGCGGGGGAGGACTACGAGCAGTACTTC,CASMRLAGEDYEQYF
TRBD2,many,TRBV5-1,TRBJ2-5,TGCGCCAGCAGCTTGTTGGGGACTAGCCGGGAGACCCAGTACTTC,CASSLLGTSRETQYF
TRBD2,NA,TRBV20-1,TRBJ2-5,TGCAGTGCTAGGTCCGGGAGGGAAGAGACCCAGTACTTC,CSARSGREETQYF
TRBD1,many,TRBV10-3,TRBJ2-5,TGTGCCATCAGTCCTGACAGGGGGGGGAAGACCCAGTACTTC,CAISPDRGGKTQYF
NA,few,TRBV20-1,TRBJ2-3,TGCAGTGCTCCCGGGACCCTCGGCACAGATACGCAGTATTTT,CSAPGTLGTDTQYF
NA,NA,TRBV10-3,TRBJ2-1,TGTGCCAGCCGTAACTTAGTCTCCTACAATGAGCAGTTATTC,CASRNLVSYNEQLF
TRBD1,many,TRBV20-1,TRBJ2-5,TGCAGTGCTCTCCTTGGGACAGCCATGAAGACCCAGTACTTC,CSALLGTAMKTQYF
NA,NA,TRBV20-1,TRBJ1-2,TGCAGTGCGGAGGGAGCCTATGGCTACACCTTC,CSAEGAYGYTF
NA,many,TRBV5-6,TRBJ2-2,TGTGCCAGCAGCGCAGCGGCCAGGGCTACGAACACCGGGGAGCTGTTTTTT,CASSAAARATNTGELFF
NA,NA,TRBV28,TRBJ2-7,TGTGCCAGCAATCAGGGTCTAACCTACGAGCAGTACTTC,CASNQGLTYEQYF
TRBD1,NA,TRBV10-3,TRBJ1-5,TGTGCCATCAGTGCGGGACAGGGGGCCGGTCAGCCCCAGCATTTT,CAISAGQGAGQPQHF
NA,NA,TRBV11-2,TRBJ2-3,TGTGCCAGCAGCTTAGAAGGGCTCACAGATACGCAGTATTTT,CASSLEGLTDTQYF
NA,few,TRBV6-1,TRBJ1-1,TGTGCCAGCAGTGAATACGACCAAGCTTTCTTT,CASSEYDQAFF
NA,NA,TRBV28,TRBJ2-3,TGTGCCAGCAGTTCCGATGGGGGCGGGCGTACGCAGTATTTT,CASSSDGGGRTQYF
TRBD1,NA,TRBV2,TRBJ2-7,TGTGCCAGCAGCAAGGACAGGGCGATCGGTTACGAGCAGTACTTC,CASSKDRAIGYEQYF
NA,NA,TRBV20-1,TRBJ1-2,TGCAGTGCTACGCAAACTAACTATGGCTACACCTTC,CSATQTNYGYTF
TRBD1,NA,TRBV20-1,TRBJ2-6,TGCAGTGCGCAACAGGGACAGCCGCCCTCTGGGGCCAACGTCCTGACTTTC,CSAQQGQPPSGANVLTF
NA,many,TRBV6-5,TRBJ1-6,TGTGCCAGCAGTTACTCTCTCGGGTTTTCACCCCTCCACTTT,CASSYSLGFSPLHF
TRBD1,many,TRBV10-3,TRBJ2-7,TGTGCCATCAGAGACCACAGGGGGCAAATATACGAGCAGTACTTC,CAIRDHRGQIYEQYF
TRBD1,few,TRBV28,TRBJ2-7,TGTGCCAGCAGGTGGACAGGGGGTTACGAGCAGTACTTC,CASRWTGGYEQYF
NA,NA,TRBV20-1,TRBJ2-3,TGCAGTGCTGTGCGACGGGCAGATACGCAGTATTTT,CSAVRRADTQYF
NA,NA,TRBV12-3/TRBV12-4,TRBJ2-1,TGTGCCAGCAGTTTGCATACGGGCGGTGCCCTCAATGAGCAGTTCTTC,CASSLHTGGALNEQFF
NA,many,TRBV28,TRBJ2-1,TGTGCCAGCAGTTTAGGTGGCGGACTTAGAGGGGAGCAGTTCTTC,CASSLGGGLRGEQFF
NA,many,TRBV20-1,TRBJ2-7,TGCAGTGCCCCGTCGCGGCGGAGCTCCTACGAGCAGTACTTC,CSAPSRRSSYEQYF
NA,NA,TRBV29-1,TRBJ1-1,TGCAGCGTTGCCAGAGCGAACACTGAAGCTTTCTTT,CSVARANTEAFF
TRBD2,NA,TRBV12-3/TRBV12-4,TRBJ2-1,TGTGCCAGCAGAACTAGCGGGGTGATACACAATGAGCAGTTCTTC,CASRTSGVIHNEQFF
TRBD2,NA,TRBV29-1,TRBJ2-3,TGCAGCGCCGGAGCGGGGACCACAGATACGCAGTATTTT,CSAGAGTTDTQYF
TRBD2,NA,TRBV4-1,TRBJ2-5,TGCGCCAGCACCCAGATAGCGGGAGAGCGACGTGGGACCCAGTACTTC,CASTQIAGERRGTQYF
NA,many,TRBV28,TRBJ1-3,TGTGCCAGCAGCGGGGGAGGGTCTGGAAACACCATATATTTT,CASSGGGSGNTIYF
NA,many,TRBV20-1,TRBJ1-5,TGCAGTGCTAGAGTAGAGGGACGGAGCAATCAGCCCCAGCATTTT,CSARVEGRSNQPQHF
TRBD2,NA,TRBV6-5,TRBJ2-5,TGTGCCAGCAGTTACTCGACTAGCGAAGAGACCCAGTACTTC,CASSYSTSEETQYF
NA,NA,TRBV7-2,TRBJ2-7,TGTGCCAGCAGCAAGGGACGGTCCTACGAGCAGTACTTC,CASSKGRSYEQYF
TRBD1,few,TRBV20-1,TRBJ2-3,TGCAGTGCTGGGACAGGGGGCAGTTCAGATACGCAGTATTTT,CSAGTGGSSDTQYF
NA,many,TRBV5-5,TRBJ2-7,TGTGCCAGCAGCCGGACGGTCTTTAGCTCCTACGAGCAGTACTTC,CASSRTVFSSYEQYF
NA,NA,TRBV2,TRBJ2-2,TGTGCCAGCAGCCCAACATGGAACACCGGGGAGCTGTTTTTT,CASSPTWNTGELFF
TRBD2,many,TRBV20-1,TRBJ2-3,TGCAGTGCTAGTTCGGGGGGGGGCTGGGCAGATACGCAGTATTTT,CSASSGGGWADTQYF
TRBD1,few,TRBV20-1,TRBJ2-6,TGCAGTGCTAGTTCGGGACAGGGAGGGGCTGGGGCCAACGTCCTGACTTTC,CSASSGQGGAGANVLTF
TRBD2,many,TRBV3-1,TRBJ2-1,TGTGCCAGCAGCCAGACTAGCGGGGTCTACAATGAGCAGTTCTTC,CASSQTSGVYNEQFF